Detailed here is one TCR beta chain. The antigen is not known. The sample is drawn from a study of T cells and Merkel cell carcinoma outcomes. Whole-study findings and limits: In Merkel cell carcinoma, repertoire and T-cell density reportedly predicted outcomes.

V was shortened by 5 bases and J by 1 base, with 15 bases between the two germline ends. The CDR3 spans 15 residues. Germline V gene data show CDR1 as SGHRS and CDR2 as YFSETQ. TCRdb's copy holds only in-frame clones and misses some; the assay was immunoSEQ multiplex PCR. This table has about 19,000 clones, more than 65% appearing once. V and J are TRBV5-1 and TRBJ2-5, with D maybe TRBD1 (6 bases). The sequence came from a human donor with Merkel cell carcinoma. Sequenced input: tumor tissue from Merkel cell carcinoma. The CDR3 coding sequence is TGCGCCAGCAGAAAGACAGGTCCAACCCAAGAGACCCAGTACTTC. It encodes CASRKTGPTQETQYF.